The source of this T cell receptor (beta chain) is a study of tumor-infiltrating lymphocytes in primary liver carcinoma. Study in general: Ages ranged from 30 to 69, with HCC or mixed HCC-cholangiocarcinoma.

Germline DNA was extracted too, while blood RNA derived from unsorted whole blood. The ends were cut back, 7 bases at V and 2 bases at J, with 9 bases in the middle. The CDR3 consists of 12 residues. A remark on this clonotype: A clone one base away is much larger, so this may be a read error.

A constant-region primer primed TCR beta cDNA synthesis from about 0.55 ug of total RNA. Libraries for TCR beta were built through three nested multiplex PCR rounds, which together made up a slightly modified ARM-PCR procedure. Amplification in the first two PCR rounds was performed using TRBV1-TRBV30 forward primers and a C-beta reverse primer for about 10 cycles each. MiXCR was run by TCRdb on the multiplex PCR reads, yielding one entry per CDR3 protein. The table records 310,000 or so distinct CDR3 sequences, nearly 60% of them present only once. The J gene is TRBJ2-7, the V gene TRBV12-3 or TRBV12-4; the D gene is possibly TRBD2 (5 bases). Material for sequencing was peripheral blood. This clonotype was obtained from a woman younger than 45 with primary liver carcinoma and hepatitis B virus infection. The CDR3 nucleotides are TGTGCCAGCACTCCCGGGACCTACGAGCAGTACTTC. Its protein is CASTPGTYEQYF.